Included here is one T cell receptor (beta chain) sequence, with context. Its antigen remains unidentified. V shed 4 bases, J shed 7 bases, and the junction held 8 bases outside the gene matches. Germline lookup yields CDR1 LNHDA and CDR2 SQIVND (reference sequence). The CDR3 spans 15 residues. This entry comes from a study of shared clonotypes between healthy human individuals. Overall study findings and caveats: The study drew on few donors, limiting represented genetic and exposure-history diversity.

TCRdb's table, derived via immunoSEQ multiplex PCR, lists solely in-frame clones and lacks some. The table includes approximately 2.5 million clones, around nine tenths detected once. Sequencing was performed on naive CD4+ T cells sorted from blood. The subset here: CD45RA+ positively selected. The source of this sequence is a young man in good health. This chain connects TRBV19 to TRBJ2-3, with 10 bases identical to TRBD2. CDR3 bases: TGTGCCAGTAGTACCTACCTAGCGGGGGAAAATACGCAGTATTTT. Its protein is CASSTYLAGENTQYF.